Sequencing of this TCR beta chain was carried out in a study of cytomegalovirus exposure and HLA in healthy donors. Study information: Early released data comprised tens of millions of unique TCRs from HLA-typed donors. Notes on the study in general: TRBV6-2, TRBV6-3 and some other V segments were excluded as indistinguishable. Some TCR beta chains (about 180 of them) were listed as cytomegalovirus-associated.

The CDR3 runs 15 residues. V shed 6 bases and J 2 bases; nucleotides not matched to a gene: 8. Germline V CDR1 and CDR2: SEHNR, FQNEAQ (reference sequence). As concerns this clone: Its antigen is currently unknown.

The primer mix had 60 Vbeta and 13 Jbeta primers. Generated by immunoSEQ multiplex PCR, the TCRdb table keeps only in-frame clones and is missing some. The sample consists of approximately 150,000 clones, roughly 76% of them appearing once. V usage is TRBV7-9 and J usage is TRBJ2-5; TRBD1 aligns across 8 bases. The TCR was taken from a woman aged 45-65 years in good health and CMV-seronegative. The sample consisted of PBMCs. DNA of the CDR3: TGTGCCAGCAGTCTGAGGACAGGGTTACAAGAGACCCAGTACTTC. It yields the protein CASSLRTGLQETQYF. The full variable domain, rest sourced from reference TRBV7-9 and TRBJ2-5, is DTGVSQNPRHKITKRGQNVTFRCDPISEHNRLYWYRQTLGQGPEFLTYFQNEAQLEKSRLLSDRFSAERPKGSFSTLEIQRTEQGDSAMYLCASSLRTGLQETQYFGPGTRLLVL.